This TCR beta chain derives from a study of cytomegalovirus exposure and HLA in healthy donors. Study-wide results and caveats: The study recorded about 150 TCR beta chains that were cytomegalovirus-associated. Reports showed the classifier diagnosing cytomegalovirus status with high specificity and sensitivity.

TCRdb's copy holds only in-frame clones and misses some; the assay was immunoSEQ multiplex PCR. The repertoire holds about 110,000 clones, with around 85% as singletons. About this clone: Its specificity is unknown.

CDR3 length equals 14 residues. The ends were cut back, 8 bases at V and 8 bases at J, with 19 bases in the middle. CDR1 is MNHEY and CDR2 is SVGAGI in the germline V gene. This clonotype was obtained from a woman under 30 in good health and CMV-seronegative. Sequenced material: PBMCs. V is TRBV6-5 and J is TRBJ2-4; a possible D gene is TRBD2 (5 bases). The CDR3 loop reads CASGPDPIGDIQYF. In DNA form, the CDR3 reads TGTGCCAGCGGCCCGGACCCGATCGGGGACATTCAGTACTTC.